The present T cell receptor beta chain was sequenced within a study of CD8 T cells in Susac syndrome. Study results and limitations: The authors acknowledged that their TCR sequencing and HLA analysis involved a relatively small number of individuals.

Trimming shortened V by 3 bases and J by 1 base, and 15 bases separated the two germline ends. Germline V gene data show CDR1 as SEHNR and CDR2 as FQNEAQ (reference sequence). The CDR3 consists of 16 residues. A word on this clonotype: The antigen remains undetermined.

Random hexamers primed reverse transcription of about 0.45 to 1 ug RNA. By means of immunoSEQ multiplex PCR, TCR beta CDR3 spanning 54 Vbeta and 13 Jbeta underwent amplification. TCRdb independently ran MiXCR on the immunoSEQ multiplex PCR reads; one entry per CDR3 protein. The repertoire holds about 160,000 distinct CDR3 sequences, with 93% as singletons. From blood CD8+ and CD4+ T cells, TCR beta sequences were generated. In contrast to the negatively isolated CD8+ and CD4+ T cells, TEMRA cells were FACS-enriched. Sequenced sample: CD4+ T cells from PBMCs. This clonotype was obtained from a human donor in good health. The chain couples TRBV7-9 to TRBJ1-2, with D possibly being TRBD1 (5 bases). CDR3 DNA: TGTGCCAGCAGCTTTGCGCGGGGCAGCTTTAACTATGGCTACACCTTC. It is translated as CASSFARGSFNYGYTF.